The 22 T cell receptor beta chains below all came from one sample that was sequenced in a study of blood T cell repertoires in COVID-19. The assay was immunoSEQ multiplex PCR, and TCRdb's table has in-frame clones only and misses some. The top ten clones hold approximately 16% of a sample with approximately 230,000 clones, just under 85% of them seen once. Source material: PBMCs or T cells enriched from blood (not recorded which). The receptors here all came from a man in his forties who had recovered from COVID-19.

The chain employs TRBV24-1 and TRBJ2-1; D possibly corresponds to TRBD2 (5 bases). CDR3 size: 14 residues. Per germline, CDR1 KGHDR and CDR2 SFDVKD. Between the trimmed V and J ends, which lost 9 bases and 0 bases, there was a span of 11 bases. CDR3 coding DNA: TGTGCCACCGGACGGGAAAGCTCCTACAATGAGCAGTTCTTC. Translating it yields CATGRESSYNEQFF.

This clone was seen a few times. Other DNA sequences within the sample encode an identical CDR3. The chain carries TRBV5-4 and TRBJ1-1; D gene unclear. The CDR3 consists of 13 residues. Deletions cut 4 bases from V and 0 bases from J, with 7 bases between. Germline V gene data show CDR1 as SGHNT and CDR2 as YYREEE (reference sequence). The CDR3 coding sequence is TGTGCCAGCAGCCGACGGGTGAACACTGAAGCTTTCTTT. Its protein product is CASSRRVNTEAFF.

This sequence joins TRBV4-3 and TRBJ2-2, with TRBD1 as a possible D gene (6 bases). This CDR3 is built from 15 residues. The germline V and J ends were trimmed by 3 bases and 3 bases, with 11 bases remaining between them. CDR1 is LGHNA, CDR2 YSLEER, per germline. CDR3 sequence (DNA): TGCGCCAGCAGCCAGCCAGGGGCTTACACCGGGGAGCTGTTTTTT. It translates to CASSQPGAYTGELFF.

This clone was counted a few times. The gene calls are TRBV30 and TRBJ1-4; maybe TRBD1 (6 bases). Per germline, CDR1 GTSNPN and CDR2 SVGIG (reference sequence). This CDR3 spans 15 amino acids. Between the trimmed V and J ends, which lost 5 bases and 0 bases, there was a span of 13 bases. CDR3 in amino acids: CAWGEGTSTNEKLFF. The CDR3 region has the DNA TGTGCCTGGGGGGAGGGGACATCAACTAATGAAAAACTGTTTTTT.

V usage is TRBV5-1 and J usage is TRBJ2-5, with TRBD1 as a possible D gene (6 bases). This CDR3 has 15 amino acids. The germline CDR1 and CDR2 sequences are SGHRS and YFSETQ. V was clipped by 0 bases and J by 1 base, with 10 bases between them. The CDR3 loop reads CASSLGTALQETQYF. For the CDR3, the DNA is TGCGCCAGCAGCTTGGGGACAGCACTCCAAGAGACCCAGTACTTC.

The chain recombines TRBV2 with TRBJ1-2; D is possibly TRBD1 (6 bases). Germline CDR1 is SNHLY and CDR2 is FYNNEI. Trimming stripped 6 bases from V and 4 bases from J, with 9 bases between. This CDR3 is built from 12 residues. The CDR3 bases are TGTGCCAGCAGCCTGACAGGCTATGGCTACACCTTC. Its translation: CASSLTGYGYTF.

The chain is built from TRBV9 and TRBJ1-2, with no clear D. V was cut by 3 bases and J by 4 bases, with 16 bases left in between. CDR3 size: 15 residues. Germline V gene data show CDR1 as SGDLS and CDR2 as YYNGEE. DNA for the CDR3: TGTGCCAGCAGCGCACAGCCACCGGAGGTCTATGGCTACACCTTC. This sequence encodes CASSAQPPEVYGYTF.

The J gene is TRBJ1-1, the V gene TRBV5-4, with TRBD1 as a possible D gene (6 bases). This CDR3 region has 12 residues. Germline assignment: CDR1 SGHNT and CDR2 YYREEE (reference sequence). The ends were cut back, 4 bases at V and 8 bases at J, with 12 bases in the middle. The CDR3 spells CASSLSGQEAFF. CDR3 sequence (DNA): TGTGCCAGCAGCCTATCAGGACAGGAAGCTTTCTTT.

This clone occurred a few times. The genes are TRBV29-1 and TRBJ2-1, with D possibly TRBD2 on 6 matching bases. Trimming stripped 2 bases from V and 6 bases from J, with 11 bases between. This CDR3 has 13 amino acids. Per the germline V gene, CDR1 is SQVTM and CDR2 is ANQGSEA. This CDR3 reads CSVERGLTNEQFF. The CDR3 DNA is TGCAGCGTTGAAAGGGGACTCACCAATGAGCAGTTCTTC.

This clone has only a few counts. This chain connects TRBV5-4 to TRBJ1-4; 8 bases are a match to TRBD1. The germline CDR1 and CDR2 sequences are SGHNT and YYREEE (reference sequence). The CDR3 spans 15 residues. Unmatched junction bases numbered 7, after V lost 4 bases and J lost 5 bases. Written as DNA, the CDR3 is TGTGCCAGCAGCGCCTCCGGGACAGGCAATGAAAAACTGTTTTTT. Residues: CASSASGTGNEKLFF.

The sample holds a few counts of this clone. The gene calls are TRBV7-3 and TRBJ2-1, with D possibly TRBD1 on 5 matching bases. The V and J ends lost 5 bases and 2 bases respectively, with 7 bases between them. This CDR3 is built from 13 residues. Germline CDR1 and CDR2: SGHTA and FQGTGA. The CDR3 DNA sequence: TGTGCCAGCAGCCCAGGGACCTACAATGAGCAGTTCTTC. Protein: CASSPGTYNEQFF.

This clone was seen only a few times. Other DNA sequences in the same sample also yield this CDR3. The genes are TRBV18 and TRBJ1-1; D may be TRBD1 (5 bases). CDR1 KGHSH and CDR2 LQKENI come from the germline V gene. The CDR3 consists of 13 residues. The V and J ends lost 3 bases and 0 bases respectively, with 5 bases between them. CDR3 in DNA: TGTGCCAGCTCACCGACAGTGAACACTGAAGCTTTCTTT. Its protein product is CASSPTVNTEAFF.

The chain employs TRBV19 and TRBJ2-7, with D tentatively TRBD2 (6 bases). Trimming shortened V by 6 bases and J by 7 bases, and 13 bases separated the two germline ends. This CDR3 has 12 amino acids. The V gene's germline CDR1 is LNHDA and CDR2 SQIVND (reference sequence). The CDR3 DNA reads TGTGCCAGTAGGGGACTGGCTAGGGAGCAGTACTTC. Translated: CASRGLAREQYF.

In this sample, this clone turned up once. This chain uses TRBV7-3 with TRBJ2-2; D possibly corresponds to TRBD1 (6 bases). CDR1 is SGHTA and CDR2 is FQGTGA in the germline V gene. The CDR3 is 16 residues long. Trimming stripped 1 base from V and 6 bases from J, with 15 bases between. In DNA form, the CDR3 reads TGTGCCAGCAGCTTAAAGGGGCAGGGGATGGCCGGGGAGCTGTTTTTT. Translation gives CASSLKGQGMAGELFF.

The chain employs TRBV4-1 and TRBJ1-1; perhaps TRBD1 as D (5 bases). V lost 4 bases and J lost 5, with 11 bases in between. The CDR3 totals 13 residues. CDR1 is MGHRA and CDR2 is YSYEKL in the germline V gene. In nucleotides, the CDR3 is TGCGCCAGCAGCCCCCTGGGGGGGACTGAAGCTTTCTTT. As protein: CASSPLGGTEAFF.

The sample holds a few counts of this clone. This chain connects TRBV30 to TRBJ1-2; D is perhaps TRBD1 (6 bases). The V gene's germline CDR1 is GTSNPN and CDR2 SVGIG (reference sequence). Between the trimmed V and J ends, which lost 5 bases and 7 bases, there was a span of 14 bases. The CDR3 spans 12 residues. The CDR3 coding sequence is TGTGCCTGGGAGGACGCGGGGGCTGGCTACACCTTC. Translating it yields CAWEDAGAGYTF.

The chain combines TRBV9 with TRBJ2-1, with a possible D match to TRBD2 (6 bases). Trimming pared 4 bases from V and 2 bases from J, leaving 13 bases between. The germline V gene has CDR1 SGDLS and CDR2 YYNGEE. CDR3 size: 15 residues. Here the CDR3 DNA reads TGTGCCAGCAGCCCCTCGAGGACTACCTACAATGAGCAGTTCTTC. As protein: CASSPSRTTYNEQFF.

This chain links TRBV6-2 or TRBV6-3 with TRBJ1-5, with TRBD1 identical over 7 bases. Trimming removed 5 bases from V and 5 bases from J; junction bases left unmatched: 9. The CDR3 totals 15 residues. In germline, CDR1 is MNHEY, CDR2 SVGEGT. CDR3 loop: CASSRYRDRYQPQHF. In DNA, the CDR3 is TGTGCCAGCAGTCGCTACCGGGACAGATATCAGCCCCAGCATTTT.

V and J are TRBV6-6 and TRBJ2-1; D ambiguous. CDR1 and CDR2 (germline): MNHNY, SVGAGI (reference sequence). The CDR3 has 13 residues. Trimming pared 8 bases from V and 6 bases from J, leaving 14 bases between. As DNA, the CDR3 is TGTGCCAGCGGCCCTAGTTCCCCCAATGAGCAGTTCTTC. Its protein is CASGPSSPNEQFF.

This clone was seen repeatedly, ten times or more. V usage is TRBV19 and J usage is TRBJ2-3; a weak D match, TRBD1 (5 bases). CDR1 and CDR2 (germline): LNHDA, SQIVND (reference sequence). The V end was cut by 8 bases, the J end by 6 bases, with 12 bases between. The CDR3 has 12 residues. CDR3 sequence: CASRQSGDTQYF. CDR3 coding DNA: TGTGCCAGTCGACAGTCGGGCGATACGCAGTATTTT.

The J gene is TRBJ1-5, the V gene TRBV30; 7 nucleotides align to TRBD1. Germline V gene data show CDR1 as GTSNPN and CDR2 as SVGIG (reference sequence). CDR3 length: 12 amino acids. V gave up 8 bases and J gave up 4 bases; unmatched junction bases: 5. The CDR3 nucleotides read TGTGCCGGTTCACAGGGGAATCAGCCCCAGCATTTT. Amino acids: CAGSQGNQPQHF. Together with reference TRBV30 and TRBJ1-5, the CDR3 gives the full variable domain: SQTIHQWPATLVQPVGSPLSLECTVEGTSNPNLYWYRQAAGRGLQLLFYSVGIGQISSEVPQNLSASRPQDRQFILSSKKLLLSDSGFYLCAGSQGNQPQHFGDGTRLSIL.

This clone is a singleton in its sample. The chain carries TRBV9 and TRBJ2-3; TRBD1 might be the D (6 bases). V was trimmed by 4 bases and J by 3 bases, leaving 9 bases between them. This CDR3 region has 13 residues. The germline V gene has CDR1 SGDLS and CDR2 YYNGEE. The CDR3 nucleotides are TGTGCCAGCAGCCCCCAGGGGACAGATACGCAGTATTTT. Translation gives CASSPQGTDTQYF.